Shown below are 23 T cell receptor beta chains from a single sample sequenced in a study of shared clonotypes between healthy human individuals. Clones were read by immunoSEQ multiplex PCR, and TCRdb kept only the in-frame ones, dropping some. The sample has about 1.1 million clones; 75% to 85% are singletons. The specimen was memory CD4+ T cells from PBMCs. Sample subset: CD45RA-negative fraction. The receptors come from a young man in good health. Some clones in this sample may be carry-over from other donors' samples.

This clone has more than one count but fewer than ten. The rearrangement uses TRBV2 and TRBJ1-2; 12 bases align to TRBD1. CDR1 is SNHLY and CDR2 is FYNNEI in the germline V gene. This CDR3 has 14 amino acids. Unmatched junction bases numbered 2, after V lost 6 bases and J lost 3 bases. CDR3 sequence reads: CASRGQGAYYGYTF. The CDR3 bases are TGTGCCAGCAGGGGACAGGGGGCATACTATGGCTACACCTTC.

This clone was found once. The chain employs TRBV10-1 and TRBJ2-5; D is unresolved. The ends were cut back, 6 bases at V and 3 bases at J, with 2 bases in the middle. The germline gives CDR1 WNHNN, CDR2 SYGVQD (reference sequence). The CDR3 covers 10 residues. DNA of the CDR3: TGCGCCAGCAGCGAAGAGACCCAGTACTTC. Amino acid sequence: CASSEETQYF.

This chain uses TRBV30 with TRBJ2-1, with 7 positions matching TRBD1. J was trimmed by 7 bases and V by 1 base; bases with no gene match: 7. CDR1 and CDR2 (germline): GTSNPN, SVGIG (reference sequence). The CDR3 is 14 residues long. The CDR3 sequence is CAWSGWTGPNEQFF. DNA of the CDR3: TGTGCCTGGAGTGGGTGGACAGGTCCAAATGAGCAGTTCTTC.

The chain uses TRBV11-2 and TRBJ2-5; 13 nucleotides line up with TRBD2. V shed 6 bases and J 1 base; nucleotides not matched to a gene: 11. There are 18 residues in the CDR3. Germline lookup yields CDR1 SGHAT and CDR2 FQNNGV. CDR3 sequence: CASRPRRTSGRPQETQYF. CDR3 bases: TGTGCCAGCAGACCGAGGAGGACTAGCGGGAGACCCCAAGAGACCCAGTACTTC.

In DNA form, the CDR3 reads TGTGCCAGCAGTTTAGCCACCGGGACGACAGCCTACGAGCAGTACTTC. Translating gives CASSLATGTTAYEQYF. The chain couples TRBV28 to TRBJ2-7; D may be TRBD1 or TRBD2 (5 bases each). Trimming stripped 2 bases from V and 2 bases from J, with 16 bases between. In germline, CDR1 is MDHEN, CDR2 SYDVKM. CDR3 length: 16 amino acids.

This sequence joins TRBV7-9 and TRBJ2-7, with TRBD1 identical over 7 bases. The ends lost 1 base at V and 2 bases at J; junction bases unmatched: 5. The CDR3 extends over 15 amino acids. The germline V gene encodes CDR1 SEHNR and CDR2 FQNEAQ (reference sequence). The CDR3 bases are TGTGCCAGCAGCTTAGTTCCGACAGGGACCTACGAGCAGTACTTC. It specifies CASSLVPTGTYEQYF.

Notes on this clone: Additional DNA sequences in this sample encode the identical CDR3. CDR3 DNA sequence: TGTGCCTGGAGTCCTCAAGAGACCCAGTACTTC. Translating gives CAWSPQETQYF. V is TRBV30 and J is TRBJ2-5; no firm D call. The length of the CDR3 is 11 residues. Germline assignment: CDR1 GTSNPN and CDR2 SVGIG (reference sequence). Trimming took 2 bases from V and 2 from J, leaving 3 bases between them.

This chain connects TRBV9 to TRBJ2-7, with TRBD1 matching 7 bases. Germline lookup yields CDR1 SGDLS and CDR2 YYNGEE. The CDR3 spans 14 residues. The ends lost 0 bases at V and 5 bases at J; junction bases unmatched: 5. The CDR3 is CASSVGQGVDEQYF. In DNA form, the CDR3 reads TGTGCCAGCAGCGTAGGGCAGGGGGTCGACGAGCAGTACTTC.

The rearrangement uses TRBV30 and TRBJ2-7; 9 nucleotides line up with TRBD2. J was trimmed by 2 bases and V by 6 bases; bases with no gene match: 5. The CDR3 totals 13 residues. The germline V gene encodes CDR1 GTSNPN and CDR2 SVGIG (reference sequence). This CDR3 is CACRTSDTYEQYF. In DNA, the CDR3 is TGTGCCTGCCGGACTAGCGATACCTACGAGCAGTACTTC.

In its sample, this clone was seen a few times. The gene calls are TRBV6-1 and TRBJ1-6, with D perhaps TRBD1 (5 bases). The CDR3 runs 15 residues. Germline values: CDR1 MNHNS, CDR2 SASEGT. V was clipped by 4 bases and J by 3 bases, with 10 bases between them. CDR3 DNA: TGTGCCAGCAGTGGAGGGACCGTCTATAATTCACCCCTCCACTTT. Translation gives CASSGGTVYNSPLHF.

The chain carries TRBV7-2 and TRBJ2-2; D uncertain. The V gene's germline CDR1 is SGHTA and CDR2 FQGNSA. The CDR3 covers 15 residues. V dropped 2 bases and J dropped 4 bases, with 11 bases sitting between them. CDR3 protein: CASSLFGPGTGELFF. CDR3 nucleotides: TGTGCCAGCAGCTTATTCGGGCCCGGCACCGGGGAGCTGTTTTTT.

This clone has at least ten counts. V and J are TRBV28 and TRBJ1-2, with TRBD1 as a possible D gene (5 bases). V was shortened by 11 bases and J by 4 bases, with 14 bases between the two germline ends. Germline CDR1 is MDHEN and CDR2 is SYDVKM. The CDR3 is made up of 12 amino acids. CDR3 in DNA: TGTGCCGGCGGAACAGGACTCTATGGCTACACCTTC. As protein: CAGGTGLYGYTF.

The chain employs TRBV7-3 and TRBJ2-3; D gene ambiguous. Germline V lookup: CDR1 SGHTA, CDR2 FQGTGA. With 8 bases removed from V and 2 bases from J, the gap between germline ends came to 11 bases. The CDR3 extends over 13 amino acids. The CDR3: CASGVHDTDTQYF. CDR3 nucleotides: TGTGCCAGCGGCGTTCACGACACAGATACGCAGTATTTT.

The CDR3 loop reads CASSLKTDSYEQYF. The CDR3 DNA reads TGTGCCAGCAGCCTCAAGACCGATTCCTACGAGCAGTACTTC. The V gene is TRBV11-3, the J gene TRBJ2-7; D remains unclear. The CDR3 is 14 amino acids. The germline V and J ends were trimmed by 5 bases and 1 base, with 12 bases remaining between them. Per germline, CDR1 SGHNT and CDR2 YENEEA. The variable domain in full, with the rest retrieved from reference TRBV11-3 and TRBJ2-7, is EAGVVQSPRYKIIEKKQPVAFWCNPISGHNTLYWYLQNLGQGPELLIRYENEEAVDDSQLPKDRFSAERLKGVDSTLKIQPAELGDSAVYLCASSLKTDSYEQYFGPGTRLTVT.

The rearrangement joins TRBV5-1 to TRBJ2-7, with D tentatively TRBD1 or TRBD2 (6 bases each). Germline loops: CDR1 SGHRS, CDR2 YFSETQ. With 5 bases removed from V and 4 bases from J, the gap between germline ends came to 16 bases. The CDR3 is 14 amino acids. Here the CDR3 DNA reads TGCGCCAGCAGATCAGGGACTCAGGGGTACGAGCAGTACTTC. Translation gives CASRSGTQGYEQYF.

This chain joins TRBV2 and TRBJ2-3; 10 positions agree with TRBD2. With V trimmed by 6 bases and J by 3 bases, 6 bases remained unmatched. Germline V gene data show CDR1 as SNHLY and CDR2 as FYNNEI. The CDR3 totals 15 residues. The CDR3 DNA reads as TGTGCCAGCAGGCCAACTAGCGGGGCTACAGATACGCAGTATTTT. Its translation: CASRPTSGATDTQYF.

The chain carries TRBV7-2 and TRBJ2-7; 10 nucleotides line up with TRBD2. CDR3 length equals 14 residues. V trimming: 5 bases; J trimming: 12 bases; junction bases outside the gene matches: 13. In germline, CDR1 is SGHTA, CDR2 FQGNSA. The CDR3 protein is CASSRSLAGDSPYF. The CDR3 DNA reads TGTGCCAGCAGCCGCAGCCTAGCGGGAGACTCCCCGTACTTC.

This chain links TRBV7-6 with TRBJ1-4, with a tentative D call TRBD1 (5 bases). The V end lost 4 bases, the J end lost 14 bases, and 26 bases lay between the germline ends. The CDR3 is 16 amino acids. Germline V lookup: CDR1 SGHVS, CDR2 FNYEAQ. The CDR3, as DNA: TGTGCCAGCAGCTCCCAGGGAGTGGGCGCCGGTAGCATCCTGTTTTTT. Residues: CASSSQGVGAGSILFF. Looking up the rest from reference TRBV7-6 and TRBJ1-4 gives the full variable domain: GAGVSQSPRYKVTKRGQDVALRCDPISGHVSLYWYRQALGQGPEFLTYFNYEAQQDKSGLPNDRFSAERPEGSISTLTIQRTEQRDSAMYRCASSSQGVGAGSILFFGSGTQLSVL.

CDR3 in amino acids: CASSIYANEKLFF. CDR3 bases: TGTGCCAGTAGTATATACGCTAATGAAAAACTGTTTTTT. The V call is TRBV19, the J call TRBJ1-4; no definite D call. This CDR3 comprises 13 residues. Germline loops: CDR1 LNHDA, CDR2 SQIVND (reference sequence). Between the trimmed V and J ends, which lost 2 bases and 3 bases, there was a span of 4 bases.

In DNA, the CDR3 is TGTGCCAGCACCAAAAAAGGGGAGCAGTACTTC. Translating gives CASTKKGEQYF. The gene calls are TRBV6-5 and TRBJ2-7; D is unresolved. This CDR3 is built from 11 residues. Germline V lookup: CDR1 MNHEY, CDR2 SVGAGI. Trimming took 7 bases from V and 7 from J, leaving 11 bases between them.

Worth noting for this clone: Other DNA sequences within the sample encode an identical CDR3. The chain recombines TRBV15 with TRBJ2-2, with TRBD2 identical over 7 bases. The CDR3 runs 17 residues. Germline V CDR1 and CDR2: LNHNV, YYDKDF (reference sequence). With V trimmed by 0 bases and J by 2 bases, 6 bases remained unmatched. CDR3 nucleotide sequence: TGTGCCACCAGCAGAGATTTGGCTAGCGGAAACACCGGGGAGCTGTTTTTT. The encoded protein is CATSRDLASGNTGELFF.

The J gene is TRBJ2-1, the V gene TRBV27, with D possibly matching TRBD1 (5 bases). Germline CDR1 reads MNHEY; CDR2 reads SMNVEV (reference sequence). V shed 5 bases and J shed 5 bases, with 16 bases lying between them. This CDR3 region has 15 residues. CDR3 amino acids: CASSLTAVLNNEQFF. The CDR3 DNA follows: TGTGCCAGCAGTCTGACAGCAGTCCTAAACAATGAGCAGTTCTTC.

This chain uses TRBV2 with TRBJ2-1; 10 bases agree with TRBD2. The CDR3 extends over 13 amino acids. CDR1 is SNHLY and CDR2 is FYNNEI in the germline V gene. V shed 7 bases and J 8 bases; nucleotides not matched to a gene: 5. The CDR3 reads CASNSGRWDEQFF. The CDR3 nucleotides are TGTGCCAGCAATAGCGGGAGGTGGGATGAGCAGTTCTTC.